The text below deals with one T cell receptor beta chain. The PCR employed 60 Vbeta primers together with 13 Jbeta primers. TCRdb's copy holds only in-frame clones and misses some; the assay was immunoSEQ multiplex PCR. The sample includes roughly 150,000 clones, over 70% seen only once; the top ten take 3% to 4%. These data come from a study of cytomegalovirus exposure and HLA in healthy donors. Trimming at V came to 6 bases and at J to 10 bases, leaving 16 bases not matched to a gene. CDR1 is MDHEN and CDR2 is SYDVKM in the germline V gene. There are 15 residues in the CDR3. The sequenced sample consisted of PBMCs. The genes are TRBV28 and TRBJ1-1, with 8 bases identical to TRBD1. The source is a male donor in good health and CMV-seronegative. In nucleotides, the CDR3 is TGTGCCAGCAGCGGTCCGATACAGGGGGGTCGGGTAGCTTTCTTT. It codes for CASSGPIQGGRVAFF.